The 23 T cell receptor beta chains given below trace back to one sample, sequenced in a study of blood T cell repertoires in COVID-19. Repertoires were generated with immunoSEQ multiplex PCR, while TCRdb's copy carries only in-frame clones and drops some. The data show around 97,000 clones, around nine tenths seen once. Material for sequencing was peripheral blood. All receptors derive from a human donor in a cohort sampled during active COVID-19.

The rearrangement joins TRBV28 to TRBJ1-2, with TRBD1 identical over 7 bases. This CDR3 is 14 amino acids long. Germline V gene data show CDR1 as MDHEN and CDR2 as SYDVKM. Trimming cost V 5 bases and J 4 bases; bases outside gene matches: 7. CDR3 in DNA: TGTGCCAGCAGTGATACAGGGGCGGGCTATGGCTACACCTTC. Its protein is CASSDTGAGYGYTF.

The genes are TRBV18 and TRBJ2-7; TRBD1 matches at 9 bases. V lost 2 bases to trimming and J lost 0 bases; unmatched junction nucleotides: 2. The germline gives CDR1 KGHSH, CDR2 LQKENI. The CDR3 consists of 15 residues. The CDR3 DNA follows: TGTGCCAGCTCACCAATGGGACAGGGCTCCTACGAGCAGTACTTC. Translating gives CASSPMGQGSYEQYF.

The chain uses TRBV15 and TRBJ1-2; a possible D gene is TRBD1 (6 bases). The V end lost 5 bases, the J end lost 5 bases, and 15 bases lay between the germline ends. Germline CDR1 is LNHNV and CDR2 is YYDKDF (reference sequence). The CDR3 sequence is 14 residues long. This CDR3 is CATSPVGARYGYTF. Here the CDR3 DNA reads TGTGCCACCAGCCCCGTGGGGGCGAGATATGGCTACACCTTC.

This chain joins TRBV6-5 and TRBJ1-2, with a possible D match to TRBD1 (6 bases). V shed 5 bases and J shed 0 bases, with 13 bases lying between them. The CDR3 consists of 15 residues. The V gene's germline CDR1 is MNHEY and CDR2 SVGAGI. Here the CDR3 DNA reads TGTGCCAGCAGTAGCCCCCACAGGGCTAACTATGGCTACACCTTC. Its translation: CASSSPHRANYGYTF.

The chain carries TRBV19 and TRBJ1-6; TRBD1 aligns across 9 bases. This CDR3 has 15 residues. Germline V gene lookup returns CDR1 LNHDA and CDR2 SQIVND (reference sequence). V was clipped by 6 bases and J by 10 bases; unmatched bases: 10. This chain's CDR3 is CASSLTGGRGSPLHF. The CDR3, as DNA: TGTGCCAGTAGCCTAACAGGGGGCAGGGGATCACCCCTCCACTTT.

CDR3 amino acids: CASSETGGNTEAFF. DNA for the CDR3: TGTGCCAGCAGCGAGACAGGGGGAAACACTGAAGCTTTCTTT. The V and J genes are TRBV7-9 and TRBJ1-1; 9 bases line up with TRBD1. CDR3 size: 14 residues. V was pared by 5 bases and J by 2 bases, with 3 bases of the junction left unmatched. CDR1 is SEHNR, CDR2 FQNEAQ, per germline (reference sequence).

The chain joins TRBV5-1 to TRBJ2-7, with 8 bases matching TRBD1. This CDR3 is built from 15 residues. Germline loops: CDR1 SGHRS, CDR2 YFSETQ. J was trimmed by 2 bases and V by 6 bases; bases with no gene match: 10. The CDR3 DNA is TGCGCCAGCACAAGGCGCGGGACAGGAGCCTACGAGCAGTACTTC. It is translated as CASTRRGTGAYEQYF.

V and J are TRBV11-2 and TRBJ2-5; 9 bases agree with TRBD2. V shed 0 bases and J 2 bases; nucleotides not matched to a gene: 7. There are 17 residues in the CDR3. Germline CDR1 SGHAT, CDR2 FQNNGV. Here the CDR3 reads CASSLDPAGGWQETQYF. CDR3 in DNA: TGTGCCAGCAGCTTAGATCCAGCGGGAGGATGGCAAGAGACCCAGTACTTC.

J is TRBJ1-6 and V is TRBV7-2; 10 bases map to TRBD1. CDR1 is SGHTA and CDR2 is FQGNSA in the germline V gene. Trimming took 2 bases from V and 3 from J; bases not matched to a gene: 7. The CDR3 covers 18 residues. The CDR3: CASSLTSGQGYYNSPLHF. In DNA form, the CDR3 reads TGTGCCAGCAGCTTAACCTCGGGACAGGGGTACTATAATTCACCCCTCCACTTT.

The V call is TRBV9, the J call TRBJ1-1; TRBD1 matches 7 bases. J was trimmed by 7 bases and V by 3 bases; bases with no gene match: 6. Germline CDR1 and CDR2: SGDLS and YYNGEE. There are 13 residues in the CDR3. CDR3 in DNA: TGTGCCAGCAGCGCAGACAGGGTGGGTGAAGCTTTCTTT. This sequence encodes CASSADRVGEAFF. The entire variable domain, with the rest obtained from reference TRBV9 and TRBJ1-1, is as follows: DSGVTQTPKHLITATGQRVTLRCSPRSGDLSVYWYQQSLDQGLQFLIQYYNGEERAKGNILERFSAQQFPDLHSELNLSSLELGDSALYFCASSADRVGEAFFGQGTRLTVV.

This CDR3 reads CAWRRQGSIGNQPQHF. The CDR3, as DNA: TGTGCCTGGAGGCGACAGGGTTCAATTGGCAATCAGCCCCAGCATTTT. This chain connects TRBV30 to TRBJ1-5, with TRBD1 identical over 7 bases. The trim removed 3 bases at V and 2 bases at J, leaving 10 bases unmatched. This CDR3 is 16 amino acids long. Germline lookup yields CDR1 GTSNPN and CDR2 SVGIG (reference sequence).

V is TRBV7-9 and J is TRBJ1-1; a weak D match, TRBD1 (6 bases). Germline CDR1 and CDR2: SEHNR and FQNEAQ (reference sequence). V was pared by 4 bases and J by 5 bases, with 14 bases between. This CDR3 has 14 residues. CDR3 sequence (DNA): TGTGCCAGCAGCTCACAACAGGGAGGGACTGAAGCTTTCTTT. This gives the protein CASSSQQGGTEAFF. Filled out from reference TRBV7-9 and TRBJ1-1, the complete variable domain reads DTGVSQNPRHKITKRGQNVTFRCDPISEHNRLYWYRQTLGQGPEFLTYFQNEAQLEKSRLLSDRFSAERPKGSFSTLEIQRTEQGDSAMYLCASSSQQGGTEAFFGQGTRLTVV.

The V and J genes are TRBV4-3 and TRBJ2-5; 8 bases are shared with TRBD1. The length of the CDR3 is 15 residues. Germline V gene lookup returns CDR1 LGHNA and CDR2 YSLEER. V shed 1 base, J shed 2 bases, and the junction held 3 bases outside the gene matches. This chain's CDR3 is CASSQVGTGQETQYF. In DNA, the CDR3 is TGCGCCAGCAGCCAAGTAGGGACAGGACAAGAGACCCAGTACTTC.

The J gene is TRBJ1-5, the V gene TRBV5-6; TRBD1 is a possible D gene (6 bases). The ends were cut back, 1 base at V and 5 bases at J, with 10 bases in the middle. The CDR3 loop spans 14 amino acids. The germline V gene has CDR1 SGHDT and CDR2 YYEEEE. The CDR3 loop is CASSLRTDDQPQHF. DNA of the CDR3: TGTGCCAGCAGCTTGAGGACAGACGATCAGCCCCAGCATTTT.

The V and J genes are TRBV20-1 and TRBJ2-7, with 7 bases fitting TRBD2. The CDR3 sequence is 14 residues long. Looked up from germline, CDR1 is DFQATT and CDR2 is SNEGSKA (reference sequence). The V and J ends lost 3 bases and 1 base, in that order; junction bases with no gene match: 6. The CDR3 region has the DNA TGCAGTGCTAGTCAGCAGGGAGGGTCCTACGAGCAGTACTTC. The encoded protein is CSASQQGGSYEQYF.

The V and J genes are TRBV10-3 and TRBJ1-5; 9 bases fit TRBD1. This CDR3 is 16 amino acids long. The V segment lost 2 bases and the J segment 5 bases; nucleotides outside the gene matches: 7. The germline gives CDR1 ENHRY, CDR2 SYGVKD. The CDR3 DNA follows: TGTGCCATCAGTGAGACCGGGACAGGGCTACATCAGCCCCAGCATTTT. This translates into CAISETGTGLHQPQHF.

This chain uses TRBV6-5 with TRBJ1-1; D perhaps matches TRBD1 (6 bases). V dropped 0 bases and J dropped 1 base, with 9 bases sitting between them. The CDR3 consists of 15 residues. Germline CDR1 is MNHEY and CDR2 is SVGAGI. The CDR3 bases are TGTGCCAGCAGTTACTCAGCGACAGGGAACACTGAAGCTTTCTTT. Protein: CASSYSATGNTEAFF.

The J gene is TRBJ2-1, the V gene TRBV11-2; 7 positions agree with TRBD2. Trimming at V came to 6 bases and at J to 0 bases, leaving 11 bases not matched to a gene. Germline CDR1 reads SGHAT; CDR2 reads FQNNGV. This CDR3 spans 17 amino acids. For the CDR3, the DNA is TGTGCCAGCAGTCCAGGAGGGCGGGGGAGCTCCTACAATGAGCAGTTCTTC. Protein: CASSPGGRGSSYNEQFF.

V and J are TRBV9 and TRBJ2-1; 9 nucleotides agree with TRBD2. The CDR3 covers 15 residues. The germline gives CDR1 SGDLS, CDR2 YYNGEE. V lost 0 bases and J lost 9; bases outside the gene matches: 7. CDR3 nucleotide sequence: TGTGCCAGCAGCGTAGCTGAGGGACTAGCTGTTGAGCAGTTCTTC. Its protein is CASSVAEGLAVEQFF.

The V and J genes are TRBV7-2 and TRBJ2-3, with 8 bases identical to TRBD2. CDR1 and CDR2 from the germline V gene are SGHTA and FQGNSA. This CDR3 is 17 amino acids long. V shed 2 bases, J shed 5 bases, and the junction held 12 bases outside the gene matches. CDR3 sequence: CASSLSRPGLVGDTQYF. The CDR3 DNA is TGTGCCAGCAGCTTAAGCCGTCCGGGACTAGTGGGAGATACGCAGTATTTT.

V gene TRBV6-4 combines with J gene TRBJ2-2; 10 bases match TRBD2. The CDR3 is 17 amino acids. The V gene end was trimmed by 9 bases and the J gene end by 6 bases; junction bases not matched to a gene: 16. Germline V gene data show CDR1 as MRHNA and CDR2 as SNTAGT. The DNA for the CDR3 is TGTGCCAGTTCGGCCCGCCTAGCGGGAGTTTTCTCCGGGGAGCTGTTTTTT. This translates into CASSARLAGVFSGELFF.

The V call is TRBV7-2, the J call TRBJ2-3; 7 bases line up with TRBD2. Per germline, CDR1 SGHTA and CDR2 FQGNSA. V lost 5 bases to trimming and J lost 1 base; unmatched junction nucleotides: 6. CDR3 length: 15 residues. CDR3 in DNA: TGTGCCAGCAGCGGGCTAGCGGTGCGCACAGATACGCAGTATTTT. Encoded protein: CASSGLAVRTDTQYF.

The V call is TRBV5-6, the J call TRBJ1-4; 7 bases map to TRBD1. Germline values: CDR1 SGHDT, CDR2 YYEEEE. Trimming at V came to 4 bases and at J to 5 bases, leaving 11 bases not matched to a gene. The CDR3 has 16 amino acids. CDR3 in amino acids: CASSPTWTGMNEKLFF. The CDR3 DNA reads TGTGCCAGCAGCCCAACCTGGACAGGAATGAATGAAAAACTGTTTTTT.